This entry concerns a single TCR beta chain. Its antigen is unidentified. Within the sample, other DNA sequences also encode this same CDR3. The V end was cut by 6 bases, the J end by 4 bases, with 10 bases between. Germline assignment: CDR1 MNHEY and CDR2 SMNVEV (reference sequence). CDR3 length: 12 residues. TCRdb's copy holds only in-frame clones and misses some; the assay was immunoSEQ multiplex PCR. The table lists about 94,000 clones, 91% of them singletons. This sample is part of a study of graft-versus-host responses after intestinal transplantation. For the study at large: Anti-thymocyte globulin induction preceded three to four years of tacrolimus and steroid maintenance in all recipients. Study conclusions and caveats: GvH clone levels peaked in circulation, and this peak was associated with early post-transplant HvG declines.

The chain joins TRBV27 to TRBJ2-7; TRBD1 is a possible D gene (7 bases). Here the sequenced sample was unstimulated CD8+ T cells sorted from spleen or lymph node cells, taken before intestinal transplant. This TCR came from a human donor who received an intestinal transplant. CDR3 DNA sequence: TGTGCCAGCAGCCCAGGGGGGTACGAGCAGTACTTC. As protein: CASSPGGYEQYF.